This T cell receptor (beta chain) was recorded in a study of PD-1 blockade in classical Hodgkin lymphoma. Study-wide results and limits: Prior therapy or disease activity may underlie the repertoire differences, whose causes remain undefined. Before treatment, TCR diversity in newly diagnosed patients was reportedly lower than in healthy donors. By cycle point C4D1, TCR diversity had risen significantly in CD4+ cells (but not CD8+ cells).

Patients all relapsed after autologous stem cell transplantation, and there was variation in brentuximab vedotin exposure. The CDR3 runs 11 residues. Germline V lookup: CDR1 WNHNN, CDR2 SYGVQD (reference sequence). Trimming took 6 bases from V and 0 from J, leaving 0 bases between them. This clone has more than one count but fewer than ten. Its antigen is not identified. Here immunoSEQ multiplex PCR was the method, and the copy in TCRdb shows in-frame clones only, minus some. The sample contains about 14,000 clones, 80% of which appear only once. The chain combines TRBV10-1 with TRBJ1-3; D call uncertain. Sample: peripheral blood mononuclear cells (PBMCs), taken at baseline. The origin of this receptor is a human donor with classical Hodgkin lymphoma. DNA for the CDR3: TGCGCCAGCAGCTCTGGAAACACCATATATTTT. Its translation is CASSSGNTIYF.